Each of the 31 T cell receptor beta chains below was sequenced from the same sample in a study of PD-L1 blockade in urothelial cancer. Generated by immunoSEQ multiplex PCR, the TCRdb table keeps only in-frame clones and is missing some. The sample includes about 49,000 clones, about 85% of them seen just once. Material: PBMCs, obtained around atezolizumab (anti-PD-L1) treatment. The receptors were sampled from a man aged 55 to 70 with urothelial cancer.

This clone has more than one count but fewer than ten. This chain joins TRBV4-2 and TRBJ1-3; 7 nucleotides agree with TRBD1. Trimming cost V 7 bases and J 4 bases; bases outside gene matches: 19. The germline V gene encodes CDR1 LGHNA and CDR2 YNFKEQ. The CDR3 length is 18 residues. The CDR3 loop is CASTISLTGTRGGNTIYF. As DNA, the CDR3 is TGTGCCAGCACCATCTCGTTGACAGGGACGCGCGGGGGAAACACCATATATTTT.

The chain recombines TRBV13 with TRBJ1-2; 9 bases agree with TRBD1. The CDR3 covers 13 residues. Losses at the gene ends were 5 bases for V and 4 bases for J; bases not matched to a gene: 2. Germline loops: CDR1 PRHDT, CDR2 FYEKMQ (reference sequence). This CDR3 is CASSDRGAYGYTF. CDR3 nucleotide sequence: TGTGCCAGCAGCGACAGGGGGGCCTATGGCTACACCTTC. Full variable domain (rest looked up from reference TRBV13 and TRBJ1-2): AAGVIQSPRHLIKEKRETATLKCYPIPRHDTVYWYQQGPGQDPQFLISFYEKMQSDKGSIPDRFSAQQFSDYHSELNMSSLELGDSALYFCASSDRGAYGYTFGSGTRLTVV.

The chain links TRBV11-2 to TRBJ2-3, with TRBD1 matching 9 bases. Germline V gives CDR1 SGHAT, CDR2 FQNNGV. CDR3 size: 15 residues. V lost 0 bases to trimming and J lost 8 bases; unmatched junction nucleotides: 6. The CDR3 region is CASSLDSPGQGTQYF. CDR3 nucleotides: TGTGCCAGCAGCTTAGATTCTCCGGGACAGGGTACGCAGTATTTT.

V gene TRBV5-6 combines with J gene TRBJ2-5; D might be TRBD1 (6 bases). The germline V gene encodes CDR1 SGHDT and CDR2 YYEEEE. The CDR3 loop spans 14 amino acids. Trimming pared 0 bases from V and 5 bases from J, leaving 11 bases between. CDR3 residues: CASSLVPRGETQYF. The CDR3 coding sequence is TGTGCCAGCAGCTTGGTCCCGAGGGGGGAGACCCAGTACTTC.

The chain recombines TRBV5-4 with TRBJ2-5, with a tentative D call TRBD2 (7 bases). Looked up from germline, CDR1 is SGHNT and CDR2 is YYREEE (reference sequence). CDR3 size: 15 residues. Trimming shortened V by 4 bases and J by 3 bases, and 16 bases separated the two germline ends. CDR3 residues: CASSEVGGTKETQYF. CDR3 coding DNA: TGTGCCAGCAGCGAAGTCGGGGGGACAAAAGAGACCCAGTACTTC.

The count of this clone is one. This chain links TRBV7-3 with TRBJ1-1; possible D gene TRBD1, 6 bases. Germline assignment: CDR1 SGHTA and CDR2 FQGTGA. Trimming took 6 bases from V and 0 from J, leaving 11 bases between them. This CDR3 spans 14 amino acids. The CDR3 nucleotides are TGTGCCAGCAGGCAAACAGGGTTGAACACTGAAGCTTTCTTT. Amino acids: CASRQTGLNTEAFF.

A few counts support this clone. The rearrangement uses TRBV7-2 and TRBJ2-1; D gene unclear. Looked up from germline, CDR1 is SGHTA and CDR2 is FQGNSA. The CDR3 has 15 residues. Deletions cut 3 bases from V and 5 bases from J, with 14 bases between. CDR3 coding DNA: TGTGCCAGCAGCTTTACCAAGACACACCACAATGAGCAGTTCTTC. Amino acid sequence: CASSFTKTHHNEQFF.

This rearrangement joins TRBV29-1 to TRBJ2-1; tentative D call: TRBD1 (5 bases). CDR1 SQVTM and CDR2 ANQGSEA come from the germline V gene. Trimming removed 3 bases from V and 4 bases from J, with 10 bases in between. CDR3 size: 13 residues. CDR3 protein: CSVEDDRYNEQFF. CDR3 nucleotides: TGCAGCGTTGAGGATGACAGATACAATGAGCAGTTCTTC.

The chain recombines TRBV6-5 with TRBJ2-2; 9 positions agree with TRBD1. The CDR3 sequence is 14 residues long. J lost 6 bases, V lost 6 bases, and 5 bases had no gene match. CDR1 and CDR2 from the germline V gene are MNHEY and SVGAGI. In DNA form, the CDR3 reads TGTGCCAGCAGGCGGGACAGGGTGTCCGGGGAGCTGTTTTTT. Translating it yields CASRRDRVSGELFF.

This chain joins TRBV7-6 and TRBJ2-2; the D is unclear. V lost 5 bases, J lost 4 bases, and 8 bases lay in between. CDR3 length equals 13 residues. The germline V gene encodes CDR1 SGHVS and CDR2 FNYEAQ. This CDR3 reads CASSPHFTGELFF. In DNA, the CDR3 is TGTGCCAGCAGCCCCCATTTCACCGGGGAGCTGTTTTTT.

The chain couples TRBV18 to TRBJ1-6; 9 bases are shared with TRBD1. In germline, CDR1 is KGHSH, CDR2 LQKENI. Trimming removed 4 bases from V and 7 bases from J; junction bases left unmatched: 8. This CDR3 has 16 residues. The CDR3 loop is CASSQNPTGGNSPLHF. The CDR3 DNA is TGTGCCAGCTCACAAAACCCGACAGGGGGAAATTCACCCCTCCACTTT. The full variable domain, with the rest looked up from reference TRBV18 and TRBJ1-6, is NAGVMQNPRHLVRRRGQEARLRCSPMKGHSHVYWYRQLPEEGLKFMVYLQKENIIDESGMPKERFSAEFPKEGPSILRIQQVVRGDSAAYFCASSQNPTGGNSPLHFGNGTRLTVT.

The CDR3 DNA sequence: TGCGCCAGCAGCCAAGCGGGGGGATATAGCTACGAGCAGTACTTC. Translated, it gives CASSQAGGYSYEQYF. The chain couples TRBV4-1 to TRBJ2-7; 7 bases fit TRBD2. V gave up 1 base and J gave up 3 bases; unmatched junction bases: 6. CDR3 length equals 15 residues. Germline CDR1 reads MGHRA; CDR2 reads YSYEKL.

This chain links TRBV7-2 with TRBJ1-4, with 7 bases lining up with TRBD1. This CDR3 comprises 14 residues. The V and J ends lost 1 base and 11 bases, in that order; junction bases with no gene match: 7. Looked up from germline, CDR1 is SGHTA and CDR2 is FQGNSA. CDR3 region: CASSLETGNSKLFF. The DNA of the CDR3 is TGTGCCAGCAGCTTAGAGACAGGGAATTCTAAACTGTTTTTT.

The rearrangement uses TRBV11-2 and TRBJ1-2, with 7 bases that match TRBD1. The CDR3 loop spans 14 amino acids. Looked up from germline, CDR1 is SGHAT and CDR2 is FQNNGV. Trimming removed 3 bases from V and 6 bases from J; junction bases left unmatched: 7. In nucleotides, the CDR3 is TGTGCCAGCAGCTTGTCGACAGGGTTCAATGGCTACACCTTC. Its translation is CASSLSTGFNGYTF.

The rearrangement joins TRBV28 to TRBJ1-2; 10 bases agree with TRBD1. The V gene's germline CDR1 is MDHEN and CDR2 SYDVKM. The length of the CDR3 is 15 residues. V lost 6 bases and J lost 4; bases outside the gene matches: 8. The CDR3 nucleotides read TGTGCCAGCAGGACAGGGGGCGCCCCCCCCTATGGCTACACCTTC. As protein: CASRTGGAPPYGYTF.

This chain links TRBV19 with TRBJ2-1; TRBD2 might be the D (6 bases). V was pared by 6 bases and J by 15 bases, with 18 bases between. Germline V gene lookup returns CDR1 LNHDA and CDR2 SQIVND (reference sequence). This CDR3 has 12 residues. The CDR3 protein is CASSSRGLSLFF. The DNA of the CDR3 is TGTGCCAGTAGCTCCCGGGGACTCAGCCTGTTCTTC.

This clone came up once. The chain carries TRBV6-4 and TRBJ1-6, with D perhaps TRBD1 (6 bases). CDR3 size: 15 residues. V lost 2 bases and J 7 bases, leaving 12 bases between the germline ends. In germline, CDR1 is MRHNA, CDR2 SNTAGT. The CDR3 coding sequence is TGTGCCAGCAGTGACAGCGGGACAACGAATTCACCCCTCCACTTT. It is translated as CASSDSGTTNSPLHF.

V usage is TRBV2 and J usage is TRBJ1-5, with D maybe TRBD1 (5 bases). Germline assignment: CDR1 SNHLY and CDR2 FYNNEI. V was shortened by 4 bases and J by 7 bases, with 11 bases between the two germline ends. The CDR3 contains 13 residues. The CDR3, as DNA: TGTGCCAGCAGTGTAGACAGTAAACAGCCCCAGCATTTT. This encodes CASSVDSKQPQHF.

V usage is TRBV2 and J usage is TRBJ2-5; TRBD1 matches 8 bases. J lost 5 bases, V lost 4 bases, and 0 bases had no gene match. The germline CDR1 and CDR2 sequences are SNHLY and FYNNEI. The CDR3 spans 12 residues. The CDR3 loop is CASSGQGETQYF. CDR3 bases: TGTGCCAGCAGTGGACAGGGGGAGACCCAGTACTTC.

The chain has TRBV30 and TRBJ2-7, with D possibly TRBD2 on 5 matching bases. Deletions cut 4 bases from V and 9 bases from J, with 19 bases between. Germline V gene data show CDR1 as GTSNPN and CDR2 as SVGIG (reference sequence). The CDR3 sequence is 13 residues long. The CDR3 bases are TGTGCCTGGAACGGAGGCCCACCCTTAGGGCAGTACTTC. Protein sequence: CAWNGGPPLGQYF.

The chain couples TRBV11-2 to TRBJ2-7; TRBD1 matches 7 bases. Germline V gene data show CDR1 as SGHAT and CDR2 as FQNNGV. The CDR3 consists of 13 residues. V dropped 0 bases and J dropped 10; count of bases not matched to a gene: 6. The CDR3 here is CASSLDRAGGQYF. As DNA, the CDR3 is TGTGCCAGCAGCTTAGATCGGGCAGGGGGACAGTACTTC.

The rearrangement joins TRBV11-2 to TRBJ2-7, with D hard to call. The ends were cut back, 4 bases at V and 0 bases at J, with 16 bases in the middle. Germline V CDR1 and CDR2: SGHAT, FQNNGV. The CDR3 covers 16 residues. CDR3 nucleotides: TGTGCCAGCAGCTCCCGGGTCTGGTCTCCCTCCTACGAGCAGTACTTC. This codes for CASSSRVWSPSYEQYF.

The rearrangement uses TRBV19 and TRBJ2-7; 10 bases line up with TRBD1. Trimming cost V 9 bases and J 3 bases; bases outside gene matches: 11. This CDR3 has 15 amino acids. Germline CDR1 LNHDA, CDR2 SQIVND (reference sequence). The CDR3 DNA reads TGTGCCAGCCAAAATCAGGGGACAGGGGTCTACGAGCAGTACTTC. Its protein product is CASQNQGTGVYEQYF.

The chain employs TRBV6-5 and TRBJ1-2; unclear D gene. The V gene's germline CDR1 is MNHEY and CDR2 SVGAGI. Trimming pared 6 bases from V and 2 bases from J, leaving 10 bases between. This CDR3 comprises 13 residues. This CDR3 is CASSRSKNYGYTF. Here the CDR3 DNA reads TGTGCCAGCAGCCGCAGTAAAAACTATGGCTACACCTTC.

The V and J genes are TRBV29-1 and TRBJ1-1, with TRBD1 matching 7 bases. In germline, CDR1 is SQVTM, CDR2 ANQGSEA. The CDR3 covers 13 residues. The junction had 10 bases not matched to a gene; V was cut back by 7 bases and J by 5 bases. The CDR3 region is CSARRGRGTEAFF. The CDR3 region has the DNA TGCAGCGCCCGAAGGGGGCGAGGGACTGAAGCTTTCTTT.

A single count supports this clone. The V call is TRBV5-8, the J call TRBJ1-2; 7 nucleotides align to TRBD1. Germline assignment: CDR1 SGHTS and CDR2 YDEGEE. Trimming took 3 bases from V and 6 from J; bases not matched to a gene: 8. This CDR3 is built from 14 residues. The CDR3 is CASSSQQGIDGYTF. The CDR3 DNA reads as TGTGCCAGCAGCTCACAACAGGGGATTGATGGCTACACCTTC.

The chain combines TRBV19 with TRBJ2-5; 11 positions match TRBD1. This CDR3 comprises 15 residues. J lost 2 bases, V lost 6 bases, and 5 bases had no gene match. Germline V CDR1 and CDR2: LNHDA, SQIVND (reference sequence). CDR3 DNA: TGTGCCAGTAGGACGGGACAGGGGGTACAAGAGACCCAGTACTTC. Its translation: CASRTGQGVQETQYF. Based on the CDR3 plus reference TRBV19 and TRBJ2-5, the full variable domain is DGGITQSPKYLFRKEGQNVTLSCEQNLNHDAMYWYRQDPGQGLRLIYYSQIVNDFQKGDIAEGYSVSREKKESFPLTVTSAQKNPTAFYLCASRTGQGVQETQYFGPGTRLLVL.

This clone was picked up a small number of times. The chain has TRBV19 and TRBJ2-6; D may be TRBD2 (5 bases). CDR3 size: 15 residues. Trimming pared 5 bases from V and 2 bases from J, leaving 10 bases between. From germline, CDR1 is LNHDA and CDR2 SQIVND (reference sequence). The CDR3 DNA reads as TGTGCCAGTAGTGACCGGGGTGCTGGGGCCAACGTCCTGACTTTC. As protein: CASSDRGAGANVLTF.

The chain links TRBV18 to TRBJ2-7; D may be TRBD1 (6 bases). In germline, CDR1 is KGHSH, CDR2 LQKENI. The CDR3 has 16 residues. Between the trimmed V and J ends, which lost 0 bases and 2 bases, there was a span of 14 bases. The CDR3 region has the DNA TGTGCCAGCTCACCACCGGGCGACAGGATACCCTACGAGCAGTACTTC. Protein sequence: CASSPPGDRIPYEQYF.

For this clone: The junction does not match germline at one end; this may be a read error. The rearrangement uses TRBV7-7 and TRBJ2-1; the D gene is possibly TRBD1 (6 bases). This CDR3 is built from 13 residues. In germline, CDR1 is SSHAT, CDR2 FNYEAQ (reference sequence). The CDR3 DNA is TGTGCTAGCAGCTTGACAGGAGTCGATGAGCAGTTCTTC. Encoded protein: CASSLTGVDEQFF.

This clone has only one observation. CDR3 sequence (DNA): TGTGCCAGCAGCTCGCCGAGGCCAGAGACCCAGTACTTC. Its translation is CASSSPRPETQYF. The chain has TRBV7-2 and TRBJ2-5; no clear D. V lost 4 bases to trimming and J lost 4 bases, with 10 bases between them. The CDR3 has 13 amino acids. The germline gives CDR1 SGHTA, CDR2 FQGNSA.